These 18 T cell receptor beta chains were all obtained from the same sample, sequenced in a study of shared clonotypes between healthy human individuals. Sequencing used immunoSEQ multiplex PCR; TCRdb keeps in-frame clones, though not all of them. The sample contains a few hundred thousand clones, about 96% of which appear only once. The sequencing sample was made of naive CD4+ T cells sorted from blood. The subset denotes: CD45RA+ positively selected. Every receptor here comes from a woman in her twenties or thirties in good health.

The genes are TRBV9 and TRBJ2-2; D unclear. Trimming took off 0 bases at V and 6 bases at J, with 9 bases between the two ends. The CDR3 contains 14 residues. The V gene's germline CDR1 is SGDLS and CDR2 YYNGEE. CDR3 in amino acids: CASSVVQAAGELFF. DNA of the CDR3: TGTGCCAGCAGCGTAGTGCAGGCCGCCGGGGAGCTGTTTTTT.

This clone occurred once. This rearrangement joins TRBV5-8 to TRBJ2-5; D is possibly TRBD1 or TRBD2 (5 bases each). V gave up 0 bases and J gave up 6 bases, with 12 bases separating them. Per germline, CDR1 SGHTS and CDR2 YDEGEE. The CDR3 covers 14 residues. CDR3 protein: CASSLGGSGQTQYF. CDR3 in DNA: TGTGCCAGCAGCTTGGGAGGGTCGGGACAGACCCAGTACTTC.

V is TRBV18 and J is TRBJ2-3; D call uncertain. Deletions cut 4 bases from V and 3 bases from J, with 5 bases between. This CDR3 has 12 residues. Looked up from germline, CDR1 is KGHSH and CDR2 is LQKENI. CDR3 coding DNA: TGTGCCAGCTCACGAAGTACAGATACGCAGTATTTT. Its translation is CASSRSTDTQYF. Filled out from reference TRBV18 and TRBJ2-3, the complete variable domain reads NAGVMQNPRHLVRRRGQEARLRCSPMKGHSHVYWYRQLPEEGLKFMVYLQKENIIDESGMPKERFSAEFPKEGPSILRIQQVVRGDSAAYFCASSRSTDTQYFGPGTRLTVL.

The gene calls are TRBV7-9 and TRBJ2-6, with 7 bases lining up with TRBD1. With V trimmed by 5 bases and J by 0 bases, 4 bases remained unmatched. This CDR3 is 16 amino acids long. Germline lookup yields CDR1 SEHNR and CDR2 FQNEAQ (reference sequence). CDR3 bases: TGTGCCAGCAGCAGACAGGGAGACTCTGGGGCCAACGTCCTGACTTTC. Its translation: CASSRQGDSGANVLTF.

This clone was observed a few times. V and J are TRBV28 and TRBJ1-1; D is unresolved. The CDR3 is made up of 11 amino acids. V lost 5 bases, J lost 10 bases, and 11 bases lay in between. Germline CDR1 MDHEN, CDR2 SYDVKM. The CDR3 DNA sequence: TGTGCCAGCAGTGGCGGCCGAAGAGCTTTCTTT. Translated, it gives CASSGGRRAFF.

This sequence joins TRBV5-1 and TRBJ1-4; D unresolved. Trimming shortened V by 0 bases and J by 0 bases, and 6 bases separated the two germline ends. Per germline, CDR1 SGHRS and CDR2 YFSETQ. The CDR3 covers 15 residues. CDR3 bases: TGCGCCAGCAGCTTGGGGGATGCAACTAATGAAAAACTGTTTTTT. Its translation: CASSLGDATNEKLFF.

The rearrangement uses TRBV19 and TRBJ2-1, with D perhaps assigned TRBD1 or TRBD2 (5 bases each). This CDR3 region has 16 residues. Germline V CDR1 and CDR2: LNHDA, SQIVND (reference sequence). V shed 6 bases and J shed 2 bases, with 17 bases lying between them. CDR3 loop: CASRTLGESPYNEQFF. The CDR3 region has the DNA TGTGCCAGTAGAACCTTGGGGGAGAGTCCCTACAATGAGCAGTTCTTC.

The genes are TRBV28 and TRBJ1-3; D call uncertain. V was shortened by 8 bases and J by 0 bases, with 11 bases between the two germline ends. The CDR3 contains 14 residues. Germline V CDR1 and CDR2: MDHEN, SYDVKM. The chain's CDR3 is CASDSRGSGNTIYF. DNA of the CDR3: TGTGCCAGCGACTCGCGAGGCTCTGGAAACACCATATATTTT.

The CDR3 region has the DNA TGTGCCAGCAGTTTAATGGTACAGCGGGACACTGAAGCTTTCTTT. Its translation is CASSLMVQRDTEAFF. This chain joins TRBV28 and TRBJ1-1; D not certain. The CDR3 has 15 residues. V was clipped by 2 bases and J by 3 bases, with 13 bases between them. Germline V lookup: CDR1 MDHEN, CDR2 SYDVKM.

The chain employs TRBV4-1 and TRBJ1-1; possible D gene TRBD1, 5 bases. CDR1 and CDR2 (germline): MGHRA, YSYEKL. The CDR3 is made up of 14 amino acids. With 6 bases removed from V and 5 bases from J, the gap between germline ends came to 16 bases. This CDR3 is CASRVAGGPTEAFF. CDR3 coding DNA: TGCGCCAGCAGGGTGGCGGGGGGACCTACTGAAGCTTTCTTT.

This chain joins TRBV2 and TRBJ2-1; D is unresolved. CDR3 length: 16 amino acids. V was clipped by 3 bases and J by 5 bases, with 17 bases between them. Germline CDR1 and CDR2: SNHLY and FYNNEI. The CDR3 coding sequence is TGTGCCAGCAGTGATAGAAACTCCCCGCTCCACAATGAGCAGTTCTTC. As protein: CASSDRNSPLHNEQFF.

The genes are TRBV19 and TRBJ2-1; 10 bases line up with TRBD2. The CDR3 is 15 residues long. J lost 7 bases, V lost 0 bases, and 3 bases had no gene match. CDR1 is LNHDA and CDR2 is SQIVND in the germline V gene (reference sequence). CDR3 nucleotide sequence: TGTGCCAGTAGTATAGAGGCTAGCGGGAGAAATGAGCAGTTCTTC. Translated, it gives CASSIEASGRNEQFF. Looking up the rest from reference TRBV19 and TRBJ2-1 gives the full variable domain: DGGITQSPKYLFRKEGQNVTLSCEQNLNHDAMYWYRQDPGQGLRLIYYSQIVNDFQKGDIAEGYSVSREKKESFPLTVTSAQKNPTAFYLCASSIEASGRNEQFFGPGTRLTVL.

This sequence joins TRBV28 and TRBJ2-7; no clear D gene. The CDR3 totals 15 residues. CDR1 is MDHEN, CDR2 SYDVKM, per germline. Trimming took off 4 bases at V and 3 bases at J, with 16 bases between the two ends. CDR3 in DNA: TGTGCCAGCAGTTCTTATCCGCTGACCATCTACGAGCAGTACTTC. Its protein is CASSSYPLTIYEQYF.

V usage is TRBV27 and J usage is TRBJ2-7, with 9 bases identical to TRBD1. The junction had 7 bases not matched to a gene; V was cut back by 5 bases and J by 2 bases. The germline gives CDR1 MNHEY, CDR2 SMNVEV (reference sequence). This CDR3 has 15 amino acids. CDR3 nucleotide sequence: TGTGCCAGCAGTCCTCGGGGGACAGGGACCTACGAGCAGTACTTC. It yields the protein CASSPRGTGTYEQYF.

This clone was seen only a few times. This sequence joins TRBV5-1 and TRBJ1-1; D not certain. Germline V CDR1 and CDR2: SGHRS, YFSETQ. V lost 4 bases to trimming and J lost 1 base, with 11 bases between them. This CDR3 is built from 14 residues. Here the CDR3 DNA reads TGCGCCAGCAGCACCGAGGGAGGGAACACTGAAGCTTTCTTT. This codes for CASSTEGGNTEAFF. Together with reference TRBV5-1 and TRBJ1-1, the CDR3 gives the full variable domain: KAGVTQTPRYLIKTRGQQVTLSCSPISGHRSVSWYQQTPGQGLQFLFEYFSETQRNKGNFPGRFSGRQFSNSRSEMNVSTLELGDSALYLCASSTEGGNTEAFFGQGTRLTVV.

J is TRBJ1-3 and V is TRBV6-5; D gene unclear. The CDR3 is 15 amino acids. The V end lost 5 bases, the J end lost 4 bases, and 15 bases lay between the germline ends. Germline-derived CDR1 and CDR2 are MNHEY and SVGAGI. Here the CDR3 DNA reads TGTGCCAGCAGTACCGCCGGAGCTGGGGGAAACACCATATATTTT. This gives the protein CASSTAGAGGNTIYF.

V gene TRBV5-5 combines with J gene TRBJ2-5; TRBD2 matches 12 bases. Trimming at V came to 3 bases and at J to 5 bases, leaving 5 bases not matched to a gene. CDR1 is SGHKS, CDR2 YYEKEE, per germline (reference sequence). This CDR3 spans 15 amino acids. CDR3 amino acids: CASSSATSGGETQYF. DNA for the CDR3: TGTGCCAGCAGCTCGGCGACTAGCGGGGGTGAGACCCAGTACTTC.

The chain's CDR3 is CASSSFQGNTGELFF. The DNA for the CDR3 is TGTGCCAGCAGCTCGTTCCAGGGGAACACCGGGGAGCTGTTTTTT. The gene calls are TRBV7-9 and TRBJ2-2, with a weak D call TRBD1 (5 bases). The germline V gene has CDR1 SEHNR and CDR2 FQNEAQ (reference sequence). The V end was cut by 4 bases, the J end by 1 base, with 10 bases between. This CDR3 region has 15 residues.